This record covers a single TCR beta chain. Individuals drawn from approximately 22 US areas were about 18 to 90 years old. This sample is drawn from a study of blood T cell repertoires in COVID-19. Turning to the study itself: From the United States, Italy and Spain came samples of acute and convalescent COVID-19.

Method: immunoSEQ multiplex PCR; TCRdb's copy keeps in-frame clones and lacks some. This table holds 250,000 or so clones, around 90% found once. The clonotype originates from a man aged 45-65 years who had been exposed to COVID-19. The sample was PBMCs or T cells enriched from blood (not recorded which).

CDR3 sequence (DNA): TGCGCCAGCAGCCTAAAACAGGACAGAAACACTGAAGCTTTCTTT. Its translation: CASSLKQDRNTEAFF. The genes are TRBV4-1 and TRBJ1-1; possible D gene TRBD1, 6 bases. This CDR3 region has 15 residues. CDR1 and CDR2 from the germline V gene are MGHRA and YSYEKL. Deletions cut 4 bases from V and 2 bases from J, with 14 bases between.